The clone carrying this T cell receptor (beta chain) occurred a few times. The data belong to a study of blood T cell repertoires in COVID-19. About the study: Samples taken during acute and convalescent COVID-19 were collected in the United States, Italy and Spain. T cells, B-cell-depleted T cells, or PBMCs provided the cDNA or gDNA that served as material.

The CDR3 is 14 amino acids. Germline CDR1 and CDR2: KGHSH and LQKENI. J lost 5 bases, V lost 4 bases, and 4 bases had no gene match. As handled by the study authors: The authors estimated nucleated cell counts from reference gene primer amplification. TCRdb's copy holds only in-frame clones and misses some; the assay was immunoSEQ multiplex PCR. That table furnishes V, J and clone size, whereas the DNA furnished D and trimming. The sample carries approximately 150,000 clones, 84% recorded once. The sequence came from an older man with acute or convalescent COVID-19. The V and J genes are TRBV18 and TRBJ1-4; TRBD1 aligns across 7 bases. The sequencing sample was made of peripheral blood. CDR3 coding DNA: TGTGCCAGCTCACTCCGGGACAGCAATGAAAAACTGTTTTTT. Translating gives CASSLRDSNEKLFF.